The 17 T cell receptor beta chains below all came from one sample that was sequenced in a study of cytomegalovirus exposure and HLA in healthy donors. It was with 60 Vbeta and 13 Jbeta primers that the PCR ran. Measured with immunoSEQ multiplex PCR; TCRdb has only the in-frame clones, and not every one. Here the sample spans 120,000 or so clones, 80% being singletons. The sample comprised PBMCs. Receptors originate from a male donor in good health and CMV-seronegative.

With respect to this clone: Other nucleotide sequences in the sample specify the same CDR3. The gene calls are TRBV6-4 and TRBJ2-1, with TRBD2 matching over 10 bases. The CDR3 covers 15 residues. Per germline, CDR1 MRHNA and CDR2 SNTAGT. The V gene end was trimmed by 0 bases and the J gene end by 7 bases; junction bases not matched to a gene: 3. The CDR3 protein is CASSDSSGGANEQFF. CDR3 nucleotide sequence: TGTGCCAGCAGTGACTCGAGCGGGGGGGCTAATGAGCAGTTCTTC.

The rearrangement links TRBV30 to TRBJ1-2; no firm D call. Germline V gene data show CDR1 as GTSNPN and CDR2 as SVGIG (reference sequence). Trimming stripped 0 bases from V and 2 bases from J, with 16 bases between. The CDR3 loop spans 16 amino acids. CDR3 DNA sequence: TGTGCCTGGAGTGTACCCGCGGGCAGCCTCAACTATGGCTACACCTTC. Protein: CAWSVPAGSLNYGYTF.

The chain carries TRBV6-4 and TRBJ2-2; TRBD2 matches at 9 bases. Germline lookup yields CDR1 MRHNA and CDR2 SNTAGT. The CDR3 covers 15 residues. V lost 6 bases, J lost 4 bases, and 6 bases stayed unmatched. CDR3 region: CASSVAGEGTGELFF. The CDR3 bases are TGTGCCAGCAGCGTAGCGGGAGAAGGCACCGGGGAGCTGTTTTTT.

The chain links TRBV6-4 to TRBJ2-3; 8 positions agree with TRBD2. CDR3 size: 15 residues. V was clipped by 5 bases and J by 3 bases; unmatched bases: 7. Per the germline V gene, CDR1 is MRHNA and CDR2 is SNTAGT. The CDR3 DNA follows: TGTGCCAGCAGTAGAGCGGGAGAGGCGACAGATACGCAGTATTTT. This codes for CASSRAGEATDTQYF.

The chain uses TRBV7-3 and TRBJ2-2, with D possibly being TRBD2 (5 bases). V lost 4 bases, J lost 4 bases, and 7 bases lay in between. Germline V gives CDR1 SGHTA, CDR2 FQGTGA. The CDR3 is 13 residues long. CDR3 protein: CASSSRGTGELFF. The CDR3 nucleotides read TGTGCCAGCAGCTCCCGGGGCACCGGGGAGCTGTTTTTT.

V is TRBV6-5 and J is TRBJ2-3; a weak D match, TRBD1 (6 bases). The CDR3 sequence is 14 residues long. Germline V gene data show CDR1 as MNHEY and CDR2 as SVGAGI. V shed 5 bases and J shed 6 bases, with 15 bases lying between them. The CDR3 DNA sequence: TGTGCCAGCAGTAGACAGGCCGCACAGGATACGCAGTATTTT. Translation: CASSRQAAQDTQYF.

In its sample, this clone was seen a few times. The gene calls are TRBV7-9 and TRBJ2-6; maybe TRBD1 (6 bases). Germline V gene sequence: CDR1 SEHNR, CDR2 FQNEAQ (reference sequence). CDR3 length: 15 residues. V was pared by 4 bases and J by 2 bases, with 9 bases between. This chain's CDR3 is CASSSGQPGANVLTF. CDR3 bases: TGTGCCAGCAGCTCCGGACAGCCTGGGGCCAACGTCCTGACTTTC.

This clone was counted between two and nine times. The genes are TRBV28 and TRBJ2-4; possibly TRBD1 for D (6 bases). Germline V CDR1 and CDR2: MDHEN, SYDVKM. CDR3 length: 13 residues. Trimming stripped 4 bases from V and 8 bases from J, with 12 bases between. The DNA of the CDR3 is TGTGCCAGCAGTTGGGGCAGGGGAGACATTCAGTACTTC. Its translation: CASSWGRGDIQYF.

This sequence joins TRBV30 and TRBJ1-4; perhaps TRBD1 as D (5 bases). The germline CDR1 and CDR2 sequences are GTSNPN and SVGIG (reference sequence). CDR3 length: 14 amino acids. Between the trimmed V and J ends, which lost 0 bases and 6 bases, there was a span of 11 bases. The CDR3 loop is CAWSVLRGYEKLFF. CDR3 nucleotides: TGTGCCTGGAGTGTACTAAGGGGCTATGAAAAACTGTTTTTT.

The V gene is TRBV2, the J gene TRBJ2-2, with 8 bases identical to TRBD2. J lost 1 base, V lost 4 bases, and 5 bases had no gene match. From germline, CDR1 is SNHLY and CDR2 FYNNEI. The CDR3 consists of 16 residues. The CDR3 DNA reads TGTGCCAGCAGTGCACTAGCGGTCCTGAACACCGGGGAGCTGTTTTTT. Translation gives CASSALAVLNTGELFF.

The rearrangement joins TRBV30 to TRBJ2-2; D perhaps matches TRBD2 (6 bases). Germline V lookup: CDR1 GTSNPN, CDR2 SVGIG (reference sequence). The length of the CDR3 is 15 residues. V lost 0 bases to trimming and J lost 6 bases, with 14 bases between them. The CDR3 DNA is TGTGCCTGGAGTGTACGGGGGAGGCCCCCCGGGGAGCTGTTTTTT. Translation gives CAWSVRGRPPGELFF.

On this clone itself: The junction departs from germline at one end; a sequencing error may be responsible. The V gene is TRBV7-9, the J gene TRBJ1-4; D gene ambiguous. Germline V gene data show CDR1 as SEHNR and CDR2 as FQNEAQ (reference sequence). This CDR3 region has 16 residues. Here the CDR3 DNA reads TGTGCCAGCAGCTCCTATAAACTATCAACGAATGAAAAACTGTTTTTT. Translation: CASSSYKLSTNEKLFF.

DNA of the CDR3: TGCGCCAGCAGCCTGGGACTAGCGGTCCCAGATGAGCAGTTCTTC. Translating it yields CASSLGLAVPDEQFF. The V call is TRBV5-1, the J call TRBJ2-1, with 11 bases that match TRBD2. From germline, CDR1 is SGHRS and CDR2 YFSETQ. V lost 4 bases to trimming and J lost 8 bases; unmatched junction nucleotides: 8. The CDR3 has 15 amino acids.

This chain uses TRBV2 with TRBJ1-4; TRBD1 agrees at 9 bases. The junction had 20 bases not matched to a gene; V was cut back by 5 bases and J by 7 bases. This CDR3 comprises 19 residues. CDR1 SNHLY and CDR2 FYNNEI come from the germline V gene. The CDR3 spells CASSPTVPGQGGISEKLFF. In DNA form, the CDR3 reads TGTGCCAGCAGTCCAACCGTCCCGGGACAGGGAGGGATTAGTGAAAAACTGTTTTTT.

CDR3 in DNA: TGCGCCAGCAGCTTGGAGGGGCCGGTCCCCTATGGCTACACCTTC. Translation: CASSLEGPVPYGYTF. The V and J genes are TRBV5-1 and TRBJ1-2; D possibly corresponds to TRBD1 (5 bases). V gave up 0 bases and J gave up 4 bases, with 13 bases separating them. From germline, CDR1 is SGHRS and CDR2 YFSETQ. The CDR3 length is 15 residues.

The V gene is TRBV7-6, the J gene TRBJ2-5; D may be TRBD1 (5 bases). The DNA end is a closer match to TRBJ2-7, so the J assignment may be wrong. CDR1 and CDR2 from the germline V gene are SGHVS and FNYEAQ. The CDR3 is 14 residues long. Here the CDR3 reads CASSFGQGSYEQYF. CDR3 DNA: TGTGCCAGCAGCTTCGGACAAGGATCCTACGAGCAGTACTTC.

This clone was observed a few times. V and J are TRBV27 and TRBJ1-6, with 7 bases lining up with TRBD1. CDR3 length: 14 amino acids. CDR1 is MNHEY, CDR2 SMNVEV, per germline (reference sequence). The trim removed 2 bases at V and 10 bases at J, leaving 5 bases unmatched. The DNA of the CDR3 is TGTGCCAGCAGTTTAAGGGACAGCAGATCACCCCTCCACTTT. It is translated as CASSLRDSRSPLHF.